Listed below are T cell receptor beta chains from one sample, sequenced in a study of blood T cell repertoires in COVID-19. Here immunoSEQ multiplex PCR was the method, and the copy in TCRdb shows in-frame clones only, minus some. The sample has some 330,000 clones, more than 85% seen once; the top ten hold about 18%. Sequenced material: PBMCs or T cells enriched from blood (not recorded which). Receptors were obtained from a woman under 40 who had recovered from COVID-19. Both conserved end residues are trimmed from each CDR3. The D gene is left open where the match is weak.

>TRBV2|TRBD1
ASSEYWAGQGYGYT
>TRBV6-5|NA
ASREGGNSPLH
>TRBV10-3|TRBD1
AIRMGQGSGYT
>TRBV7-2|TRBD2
ASSGLAGYNEQF
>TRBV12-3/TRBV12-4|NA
ASSAPGDYGYT
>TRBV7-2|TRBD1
ASSFSPGGAFQQETQY
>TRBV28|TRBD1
ASSLVETGSKDT
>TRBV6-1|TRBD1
ASSEFGQGEPHSVKNIQY
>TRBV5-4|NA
ASSLAGSSGANVPT
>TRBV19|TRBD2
ASNERGKIGTSGRGYNEQF
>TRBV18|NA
ASSPTGMNTEAF
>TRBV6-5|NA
ASSYSYRTNTEAF
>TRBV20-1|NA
SASPGAPNQPQH
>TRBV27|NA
ASSFLSRGGPTDTQY
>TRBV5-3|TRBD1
ARSVQWVKDRPSTDTQY
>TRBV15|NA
ATSRDRGSEQY
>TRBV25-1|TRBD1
ASSPGDRGNQPQH
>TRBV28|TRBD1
ASRLGQGGEETQY
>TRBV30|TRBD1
AWSVGQPNTEAF
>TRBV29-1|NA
SVGSARTRSYGYT
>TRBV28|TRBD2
ASSAGTSGGREQY
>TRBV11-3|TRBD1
ASSLGGQGGKNYGYT
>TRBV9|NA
ASSVQAAGTDTQY
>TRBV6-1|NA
ASSELDYNEQF
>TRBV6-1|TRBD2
ASSEAGGKQY
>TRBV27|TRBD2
ASSRTGVTGLAGNYEQF
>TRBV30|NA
AWDTGNRYGYT
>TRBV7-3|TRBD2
ASSPGGPDTQY
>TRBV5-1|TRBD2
ASSSGLAGRVTQY
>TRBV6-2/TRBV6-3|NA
ASSQLAVSYEQY
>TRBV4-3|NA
ASSQEYGYGYT
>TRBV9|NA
ASSVTVSSYNEQF
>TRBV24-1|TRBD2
ATSPAGTSGPNEQF
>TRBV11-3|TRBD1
ASSPPDRVADTQY
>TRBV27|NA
ASSLEAPGELF
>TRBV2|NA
ASVMGVSGNEQF
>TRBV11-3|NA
ASSLTGNEKLF
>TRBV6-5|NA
ASGGGSTDTQY
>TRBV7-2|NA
ASSERGWVGYT
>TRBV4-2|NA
ASSLHSGGGYT
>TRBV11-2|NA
ASSDPKGADTQY
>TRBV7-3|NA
ASSQTVNTEAF
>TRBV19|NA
ASREGGRVAQPQH
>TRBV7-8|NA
ASSLAVLASFSTDTQY
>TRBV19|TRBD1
ASSIEGGAPGELF
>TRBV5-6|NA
ASSLVRGNPYEQY
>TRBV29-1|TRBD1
SVEDRSGGYEQF
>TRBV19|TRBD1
ASSILDRVSNQPQH
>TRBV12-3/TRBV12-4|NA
ASSFTPTDTQY
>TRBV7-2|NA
ASSLDTIGGRNTIY
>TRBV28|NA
ASRLGGIARHEQY
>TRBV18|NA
ASSPSRGVGGYT